One and the same sample provided the 30 T cell receptor beta chains below, sequenced in a study of cytomegalovirus exposure and HLA in healthy donors. PCR amplification relied on 60 Vbeta primers (plus 13 Jbeta primers). Repertoires were generated with immunoSEQ multiplex PCR, while TCRdb's copy carries only in-frame clones and drops some. The table records some 190,000 clones, 77% of them present only once. The material sequenced was PBMCs. The receptors were gathered from a man aged 18 to 29 in good health and CMV-seronegative.

CDR3 sequence reads: CASSYSAPGNNEKLFF. The CDR3 DNA reads TGTGCCAGCAGTTACTCTGCGCCAGGGAATAATGAAAAACTGTTTTTT. The J gene is TRBJ1-4, the V gene TRBV6-5, with D possibly matching TRBD1 (5 bases). From germline, CDR1 is MNHEY and CDR2 SVGAGI. The ends were cut back, 0 bases at V and 4 bases at J, with 12 bases in the middle. There are 16 residues in the CDR3.

Comments on this clone: An end of the junction differs from the germline gene, which may be a read error. The chain has TRBV7-9 and TRBJ2-1; D might be TRBD2 (5 bases). Germline CDR1 is SEHNR and CDR2 is FQNEAQ (reference sequence). This CDR3 contains 13 residues. The CDR3 DNA is TGTGCCAGCTGCTTGGAGGTTAAAAATGAGCAGTTCTTC. It specifies CASCLEVKNEQFF. The variable domain in full, with the rest retrieved from reference TRBV7-9 and TRBJ2-1, is DTGVSQNPRHKITKRGQNVTFRCDPISEHNRLYWYRQTLGQGPEFLTYFQNEAQLEKSRLLSDRFSAERPKGSFSTLEIQRTEQGDSAMYLCASCLEVKNEQFFGPGTRLTVL.

CDR3 sequence reads: CASSRTGSSGRNEQYF. For the CDR3, the DNA is TGTGCCAGCTCACGGACAGGGTCCAGCGGGAGGAACGAGCAGTACTTC. The chain joins TRBV18 to TRBJ2-7; a possible D gene is TRBD2 (9 bases). The germline V gene has CDR1 KGHSH and CDR2 LQKENI. V shed 4 bases and J shed 5 bases, with 21 bases lying between them. This CDR3 is built from 16 residues.

The chain joins TRBV18 to TRBJ1-2; 8 nucleotides line up with TRBD1. Germline CDR1 KGHSH, CDR2 LQKENI. The CDR3 loop spans 14 amino acids. The ends lost 6 bases at V and 4 bases at J; junction bases unmatched: 7. This chain's CDR3 is CASSLDRESYGYTF. In nucleotides, the CDR3 is TGTGCCAGCTCGCTGGACAGGGAGAGCTATGGCTACACCTTC.

The gene calls are TRBV29-1 and TRBJ2-3; 11 bases map to TRBD2. The J segment lost 6 bases and the V segment lost 7 bases, leaving 6 bases of the junction unmatched. The CDR3 contains 13 residues. In germline, CDR1 is SQVTM, CDR2 ANQGSEA. CDR3: CSGVAGGRDTQYF. CDR3 DNA: TGCAGCGGAGTAGCGGGAGGGAGGGATACGCAGTATTTT.

The V gene is TRBV28, the J gene TRBJ2-5; TRBD2 matches 9 bases. This CDR3 is built from 14 residues. Germline trimming cut 6 bases from V and 5 bases from J; bases unmatched to any gene: 7. The germline V gene has CDR1 MDHEN and CDR2 SYDVKM. The CDR3 loop is CASRQGLAMETQYF. The CDR3 DNA reads TGTGCCAGCAGGCAGGGACTAGCAATGGAGACCCAGTACTTC. Based on the CDR3 plus reference TRBV28 and TRBJ2-5, the full variable domain is DVKVTQSSRYLVKRTGEKVFLECVQDMDHENMFWYRQDPGLGLRLIYFSYDVKMKEKGDIPEGYSVSREKKERFSLILESASTNQTSMYLCASRQGLAMETQYFGPGTRLLVL.

The chain links TRBV7-9 to TRBJ1-2, with a possible D match to TRBD1 (5 bases). CDR1 is SEHNR, CDR2 FQNEAQ, per germline (reference sequence). Deletions cut 1 base from V and 2 bases from J, with 20 bases between. This CDR3 comprises 18 residues. As DNA, the CDR3 is TGTGCCAGCAGCTTAGTATCCCCGCGGGGCAGTCCGAACTATGGCTACACCTTC. Encoded protein: CASSLVSPRGSPNYGYTF.

This sequence joins TRBV14 and TRBJ2-5, with a possible D match to TRBD1 (5 bases). The CDR3 covers 15 residues. Germline assignment: CDR1 SGHDN and CDR2 FVKESK. The V end lost 0 bases, the J end lost 5 bases, and 13 bases lay between the germline ends. The CDR3 reads CASSQENARVETQYF. In nucleotides, the CDR3 is TGTGCCAGCAGCCAAGAAAACGCCAGGGTGGAGACCCAGTACTTC.

V is TRBV7-8 and J is TRBJ2-7, with 7 bases lining up with TRBD1. The CDR3 totals 15 residues. The J segment lost 2 bases and the V segment lost 1 base, leaving 5 bases of the junction unmatched. Looked up from germline, CDR1 is SGHVS and CDR2 is FQNEAQ. The CDR3 DNA follows: TGTGCCAGCAGCTTAGAGACAGGGCGAACCTACGAGCAGTACTTC. Its translation: CASSLETGRTYEQYF. Full variable domain (outside the CDR3, taken from reference TRBV7-8 and TRBJ2-7): GAGVSQSPRYKVAKRGQDVALRCDPISGHVSLFWYQQALGQGPEFLTYFQNEAQLDKSGLPSDRFFAERPEGSVSTLKIQRTQQEDSAVYLCASSLETGRTYEQYFGPGTRLTVT.

The chain joins TRBV9 to TRBJ2-3; 9 bases agree with TRBD1. The V segment lost 4 bases and the J segment 6 bases; nucleotides outside the gene matches: 15. The CDR3 has 17 residues. Germline CDR1 is SGDLS and CDR2 is YYNGEE. The CDR3 region is CASSPREDRGLSDTQYF. CDR3 in DNA: TGTGCCAGCAGCCCCAGGGAGGACAGGGGTTTATCCGATACGCAGTATTTT.

This chain links TRBV7-9 with TRBJ2-7, with 8 nucleotides matching TRBD1. Looked up from germline, CDR1 is SEHNR and CDR2 is FQNEAQ (reference sequence). Trimming removed 5 bases from V and 5 bases from J; junction bases left unmatched: 11. CDR3 length equals 15 residues. The DNA for the CDR3 is TGTGCCAGCAGCCCAGGACAGGGAGGTTACCACGAGCAGTACTTC. Translation gives CASSPGQGGYHEQYF.

The genes are TRBV6-1 and TRBJ2-1; tentative D call: TRBD2 (5 bases). Germline V lookup: CDR1 MNHNS, CDR2 SASEGT. This CDR3 is built from 13 residues. V was shortened by 2 bases and J by 12 bases, with 14 bases between the two germline ends. CDR3 in DNA: TGTGCCAGCAGTGAATCTGGACTCGGCGCGCAGTTCTTC. The encoded protein is CASSESGLGAQFF.

The genes are TRBV7-8 and TRBJ2-7; 9 bases are a match to TRBD1. The V segment lost 3 bases and the J segment 3 bases; nucleotides outside the gene matches: 12. CDR1 is SGHVS, CDR2 FQNEAQ, per germline. The CDR3 length is 17 residues. CDR3 in amino acids: CASSFDEKRTGVYEQYF. The CDR3 nucleotides read TGTGCCAGCAGCTTTGACGAAAAGAGGACAGGGGTCTACGAGCAGTACTTC. The variable domain in full, with the rest retrieved from reference TRBV7-8 and TRBJ2-7, is GAGVSQSPRYKVAKRGQDVALRCDPISGHVSLFWYQQALGQGPEFLTYFQNEAQLDKSGLPSDRFFAERPEGSVSTLKIQRTQQEDSAVYLCASSFDEKRTGVYEQYFGPGTRLTVT.

This rearrangement joins TRBV7-2 to TRBJ1-5; the D is unclear. Looked up from germline, CDR1 is SGHTA and CDR2 is FQGNSA. The CDR3 is 13 amino acids. Trimming removed 5 bases at V and 1 base at J, with 6 bases between. The CDR3 nucleotides read TGTGCCAGCAGCCTCCAGAGCAATCAGCCCCAGCATTTT. This encodes CASSLQSNQPQHF.

The CDR3 region has the DNA TGTGCCAGCAGTATTGTGACAGGGGATGGTGTTTACGAGCAGTACTTC. This sequence encodes CASSIVTGDGVYEQYF. V and J are TRBV27 and TRBJ2-5, with 8 bases aligning to TRBD1. The J call is in doubt because the DNA end fits TRBJ2-7 better. This CDR3 has 16 residues. The V gene's germline CDR1 is MNHEY and CDR2 SMNVEV (reference sequence).

The V and J genes are TRBV18 and TRBJ2-7; 13 bases fit TRBD2. The CDR3 is 19 amino acids. The J segment lost 5 bases and the V segment lost 6 bases, leaving 19 bases of the junction unmatched. Looked up from germline, CDR1 is KGHSH and CDR2 is LQKENI. The CDR3 sequence is CASSPPGLAGRGLAHEQYF. CDR3 bases: TGTGCCAGCTCTCCGCCGGGACTAGCGGGAAGGGGGCTCGCGCACGAGCAGTACTTC.

The gene calls are TRBV5-1 and TRBJ2-7; D may be TRBD1 (5 bases). V shed 4 bases and J shed 3 bases, with 20 bases lying between them. Per germline, CDR1 SGHRS and CDR2 YFSETQ. The CDR3 runs 16 residues. The CDR3 sequence: CASSQNRQGRYYEQYF. The CDR3, as DNA: TGCGCCAGCAGCCAGAACCGGCAGGGTCGGTACTACGAGCAGTACTTC.

This rearrangement joins TRBV9 to TRBJ2-1, with 16 nucleotides matching TRBD2. The V gene end was trimmed by 5 bases and the J gene end by 14 bases; junction bases not matched to a gene: 1. The CDR3 covers 12 residues. Germline assignment: CDR1 SGDLS and CDR2 YYNGEE. The CDR3 region is CASSGTSGREFF. In DNA form, the CDR3 reads TGTGCCAGCAGTGGGACTAGCGGGAGGGAGTTCTTC.

This chain links TRBV18 with TRBJ2-3, with TRBD2 matching over 8 bases. Losses at the gene ends were 3 bases for V and 5 bases for J; bases not matched to a gene: 10. The germline V gene encodes CDR1 KGHSH and CDR2 LQKENI. The CDR3 contains 16 residues. CDR3 in amino acids: CASSPAAGEVGDTQYF. CDR3 DNA: TGTGCCAGCTCACCGGCAGCGGGAGAAGTTGGAGATACGCAGTATTTT.

The chain couples TRBV11-1 to TRBJ2-5; no firm D call. The end of the DNA aligns better with TRBJ2-7, so the J call may be wrong. Germline V gene lookup returns CDR1 SGHAT and CDR2 FQDESV (reference sequence). There are 14 residues in the CDR3. CDR3 sequence (DNA): TGTGCCAGCAGCTTAGCACTGGGCCCCTACGAGCAGTACTTC. The encoded protein is CASSLALGPYEQYF.

This clone was counted once. The DNA of the CDR3 is TGTGCCAGCAGTGCCAGGGACAGGATGGACAATGAGCAGTTCTTC. Translation gives CASSARDRMDNEQFF. The rearrangement uses TRBV25-1 and TRBJ2-1; 8 bases map to TRBD1. Germline V lookup: CDR1 MGHDK, CDR2 SYGVNS. The CDR3 consists of 15 residues. V lost 4 bases, J lost 5 bases, and 7 bases stayed unmatched.

This chain uses TRBV6-6 with TRBJ2-1; D perhaps matches TRBD2 (5 bases). The germline V and J ends were trimmed by 6 bases and 8 bases, with 11 bases remaining between them. The CDR3 spans 12 residues. Germline V gene sequence: CDR1 MNHNY, CDR2 SVGAGI (reference sequence). The CDR3 protein is CASSSWRDEQFF. The CDR3 bases are TGTGCCAGCAGCAGCTGGCGGGATGAGCAGTTCTTC.

This sequence joins TRBV4-2 and TRBJ2-3, with 9 positions matching TRBD2. The V segment lost 1 base and the J segment 6 bases; nucleotides outside the gene matches: 8. There are 16 residues in the CDR3. The germline gives CDR1 LGHNA, CDR2 YNFKEQ. CDR3 loop: CASSQGGAGGEDTQYF. The CDR3 DNA follows: TGTGCCAGCAGCCAAGGCGGGGCGGGAGGGGAGGATACGCAGTATTTT.

The gene calls are TRBV6-6 and TRBJ2-7; 7 bases align to TRBD2. Germline CDR1 MNHNY, CDR2 SVGAGI (reference sequence). The V gene end was trimmed by 6 bases and the J gene end by 3 bases; junction bases not matched to a gene: 14. The CDR3 totals 16 residues. Written as DNA, the CDR3 is TGTGCCAGCAGGCAAATTGGGCGGGCGGGGGACTACGAGCAGTACTTC. As protein: CASRQIGRAGDYEQYF.

The chain employs TRBV7-6 and TRBJ2-1, with TRBD2 identical over 13 bases. In germline, CDR1 is SGHVS, CDR2 FNYEAQ. CDR3 size: 19 residues. V gave up 0 bases and J gave up 7 bases; unmatched junction bases: 12. CDR3 DNA: TGTGCCAGCAGCTTAGCGTCGGGTTCGACTAGCGGGAGGTTAAATGAGCAGTTCTTC. Residues: CASSLASGSTSGRLNEQFF.

The V gene is TRBV5-5, the J gene TRBJ2-6; 7 nucleotides align to TRBD1. Germline CDR1 reads SGHKS; CDR2 reads YYEKEE (reference sequence). The CDR3 runs to 16 residues. The V gene end was trimmed by 3 bases and the J gene end by 0 bases; junction bases not matched to a gene: 3. The DNA for the CDR3 is TGTGCCAGCAGCTCGGGACAGCCCTCTGGGGCCAACGTCCTGACTTTC. This encodes CASSSGQPSGANVLTF.

The chain recombines TRBV30 with TRBJ1-2; TRBD1 matches at 10 bases. V dropped 2 bases and J dropped 5; count of bases not matched to a gene: 11. The CDR3 length is 16 residues. The germline V gene has CDR1 GTSNPN and CDR2 SVGIG (reference sequence). CDR3 loop: CAWSSGQGGFGYGYTF. The CDR3 nucleotides are TGTGCCTGGAGTTCCGGACAGGGGGGGTTTGGGTATGGCTACACCTTC.

This clone was seen more than once but under ten times. This sequence joins TRBV6-1 and TRBJ1-5; 8 bases agree with TRBD1. CDR1 is MNHNS, CDR2 SASEGT, per germline. CDR3 length: 15 residues. V shed 6 bases, J shed 5 bases, and the junction held 9 bases outside the gene matches. The CDR3: CASSRTGTGYQPQHF. The DNA of the CDR3 is TGTGCCAGCAGCCGGACCGGGACAGGCTATCAGCCCCAGCATTTT.

V usage is TRBV6-1 and J usage is TRBJ2-3; 8 positions match TRBD2. V shed 3 bases, J shed 0 bases, and the junction held 8 bases outside the gene matches. CDR1 is MNHNS and CDR2 is SASEGT in the germline V gene. The CDR3 consists of 17 residues. CDR3 nucleotide sequence: TGTGCCAGCAGTGAGCTTGTAGGACTAGCTAGCACAGATACGCAGTATTTT. Its protein is CASSELVGLASTDTQYF.

This chain joins TRBV10-3 and TRBJ2-7; 10 bases are a match to TRBD1. The germline CDR1 and CDR2 sequences are ENHRY and SYGVKD. The V gene end was trimmed by 4 bases and the J gene end by 4 bases; junction bases not matched to a gene: 7. The CDR3 covers 15 residues. The CDR3: CAISGQGAGVYEQYF. Here the CDR3 DNA reads TGTGCCATCAGTGGACAGGGGGCTGGGGTGTACGAGCAGTACTTC.